This TCR beta chain stems from a study of blood T cell repertoires in COVID-19. Study overall: From the United States, Italy and Spain came samples of acute and convalescent COVID-19. From T cells, B-cell-depleted T cells, or PBMCs came the material, which was cDNA or gDNA.

In the original workflow: It was from reference gene primer amplification that nucleated cell counts were estimated. Profiled with immunoSEQ multiplex PCR; TCRdb holds only in-frame clones, not every one. V, J and clone size were drawn from that table, and D and trimming were deduced from the DNA. The table records around 230,000 clones, roughly 85% of them present only once. This sequence originates from a woman aged 40-49 years with active or convalescent COVID-19. The specimen sequenced was peripheral blood.

Here the CDR3 DNA reads TGTGCCAGCAGCAAAACCGATCGCCTAGCGGGAGTTGGGGACAATGAGCAGTTCTTC. Encoded protein: CASSKTDRLAGVGDNEQFF. The rearrangement joins TRBV21-1 to TRBJ2-1; TRBD2, the D gene given by the table, was not confirmed from the DNA. TRBV21-1 is a pseudogene. This CDR3 is built from 19 residues.